What follows are 30 T cell receptor beta chains derived from one specimen sequenced in a study of blood T cells in healthy people across ages. A sample-barcoded 5' primer and a J-beta primer mix were used in a second PCR of about 7 to 12 cycles. TCRdb called the 5' RACE reads again in MiXCR, with one record for every CDR3 protein. The sample holds fewer than 2 million distinct CDR3 sequences, roughly two fifths seen once. The specimen was blood. The receptor source for this set is a human donor in good health.

This clonotype was detected only a few times. In DNA, the CDR3 is TGTGCCAGCAGTGACTTAGCGCCTCGCTACGATAATGAGCAGTTCTTC. The encoded protein is CASSDLAPRYDNEQFF. The chain joins TRBV2 to TRBJ2-1; tentatively, D is TRBD2 (5 bases). CDR1 SNHLY and CDR2 FYNNEI come from the germline V gene. Deletions cut 3 bases from V and 7 bases from J, with 19 bases between. The CDR3 extends over 16 amino acids.

The chain joins TRBV3-1 to TRBJ2-3; D unresolved. The CDR3 consists of 19 residues. V gave up 0 bases and J gave up 4 bases, with 23 bases separating them. Germline-derived CDR1 and CDR2 are LGHDT and YNNKEL (reference sequence). The CDR3 region is CASSQDLAAGSVLPDTQYF. The CDR3 DNA is TGTGCCAGCAGCCAAGATTTGGCAGCCGGAAGCGTTCTTCCAGATACGCAGTATTTT.

As to this clonotype: One end of the junction does not line up with germline, which may come from a read error. This chain links TRBV10-3 with TRBJ1-4, with D perhaps TRBD1 (6 bases). Germline loops: CDR1 ENHRY, CDR2 SYGVKD. The CDR3 totals 15 residues. The CDR3 DNA sequence: TGTGCCACCAGTGAGGTTTGGGGGGCGAGAGAAAAACTGTTTTTT. Encoded protein: CATSEVWGAREKLFF.

This clonotype was recorded a few times. The gene calls are TRBV9 and TRBJ1-3; D is unresolved. Germline lookup yields CDR1 SGDLS and CDR2 YYNGEE. V dropped 0 bases and J dropped 0 bases, with 4 bases sitting between them. The CDR3 covers 14 residues. CDR3 DNA: TGTGCCAGCAGCGTAGTTGGCTCTGGAAACACCATATATTTT. As protein: CASSVVGSGNTIYF.

This clonotype was observed many times. This chain connects TRBV10-3 to TRBJ2-3; D uncertain. Trimming pared 4 bases from V and 0 bases from J, leaving 2 bases between. Germline assignment: CDR1 ENHRY and CDR2 SYGVKD. CDR3 length: 12 residues. The DNA of the CDR3 is TGTGCCATCAGTGCGAGCACAGATACGCAGTATTTT. Amino acids: CAISASTDTQYF.

This clonotype was detected a few times. The chain joins TRBV10-3 to TRBJ1-1; D possibly corresponds to TRBD1 (5 bases). Germline V gives CDR1 ENHRY, CDR2 SYGVKD. The CDR3 is 17 amino acids. The V gene lost 3 bases and the J gene lost 0 bases, with 17 bases spanning the gap. In DNA form, the CDR3 reads TGTGCCATCAGTGACGTAGGGGTATGGGGATTGAACACTGAAGCTTTCTTT. Protein: CAISDVGVWGLNTEAFF.

The chain carries TRBV7-9 and TRBJ1-1; no clear D. V dropped 6 bases and J dropped 1 base, with 15 bases sitting between them. The CDR3 contains 15 residues. The germline V gene encodes CDR1 SEHNR and CDR2 FQNEAQ (reference sequence). The CDR3 sequence is CASRLLAAANTEAFF. CDR3 DNA sequence: TGTGCCAGCAGACTCTTAGCGGCAGCGAACACTGAAGCTTTCTTT.

This clonotype has only a few counts. The rearrangement uses TRBV6-2 or TRBV6-3 and TRBJ1-1; 9 nucleotides agree with TRBD1. V was clipped by 0 bases and J by 3 bases; unmatched bases: 2. This CDR3 comprises 15 residues. Germline CDR1 reads MNHEY; CDR2 reads SVGEGT. The CDR3 coding sequence is TGTGCCAGCAGTTACTCTAGGACAGGGGACACTGAAGCTTTCTTT. Translating it yields CASSYSRTGDTEAFF.

The chain links TRBV2 to TRBJ1-4; D unresolved. The germline V and J ends were trimmed by 7 bases and 2 bases, with 11 bases remaining between them. The CDR3 is 14 amino acids. The germline CDR1 and CDR2 sequences are SNHLY and FYNNEI. In DNA form, the CDR3 reads TGTGCCAGCACGGCTTGGCGGACTAATGAAAAACTGTTTTTT. Translated, it gives CASTAWRTNEKLFF. The full variable domain, its missing parts supplied by reference TRBV2 and TRBJ1-4, is EPEVTQTPSHQVTQMGQEVILRCVPISNHLYFYWYRQILGQKVEFLVSFYNNEISEKSEIFDDQFSVERPDGSNFTLKIRSTKLEDSAMYFCASTAWRTNEKLFFGSGTQLSVL.

This clonotype was detected many times. The chain combines TRBV5-5 with TRBJ2-7; D is ambiguous. CDR1 SGHKS and CDR2 YYEKEE come from the germline V gene (reference sequence). This CDR3 has 13 amino acids. The V end was cut by 4 bases, the J end by 2 bases, with 10 bases between. The CDR3 bases are TGTGCCAGCAGCCGCGATCCGGCCTACGAGCAGTACTTC. Translation: CASSRDPAYEQYF.

The rearrangement uses TRBV7-2 and TRBJ1-5; 9 bases are a match to TRBD1. There are 15 residues in the CDR3. The germline CDR1 and CDR2 sequences are SGHTA and FQGNSA. V dropped 5 bases and J dropped 6; count of bases not matched to a gene: 8. The CDR3 nucleotides are TGTGCCAGCAGCAAAGGGACAGGGAGGACTCAGCCCCAGCATTTT. Its translation is CASSKGTGRTQPQHF.

This clonotype has just a few counts. The rearrangement links TRBV21-1 to TRBJ2-7; TRBD1 is taken as the D call from the table, unchecked against the DNA. TRBV21-1 is termed a pseudogene. This CDR3 has 17 amino acids. The CDR3 protein is CASSKAKPRPPTYEQYF. DNA for the CDR3: TGTGCCAGCAGCAAAGCTAAACCGCGCCCCCCTACCTACGAGCAGTACTTC.

This clonotype was recorded once. The chain has TRBV7-9 and TRBJ1-1; TRBD1 is a possible D gene (6 bases). The CDR3 totals 14 residues. Germline CDR1 reads SEHNR; CDR2 reads FQNEAQ (reference sequence). The V and J ends lost 3 bases and 5 bases respectively, with 13 bases between them. This CDR3 is CASSFQGRVTEAFF. The CDR3 nucleotides are TGTGCCAGCAGCTTTCAGGGGAGGGTTACTGAAGCTTTCTTT. Complete variable domain (other parts from reference TRBV7-9 and TRBJ1-1): DTGVSQNPRHKITKRGQNVTFRCDPISEHNRLYWYRQTLGQGPEFLTYFQNEAQLEKSRLLSDRFSAERPKGSFSTLEIQRTEQGDSAMYLCASSFQGRVTEAFFGQGTRLTVV.

This clonotype was observed at least ten times. This chain connects TRBV12-3 or TRBV12-4 to TRBJ2-3; no clear D. The CDR3 consists of 14 residues. V lost 5 bases to trimming and J lost 0 bases, with 9 bases between them. DNA of the CDR3: TGTGCCAGCAGTCCCTATTCTAGCACAGATACGCAGTATTTT. Translated, it gives CASSPYSSTDTQYF.

CDR3 nucleotide sequence: TGCGCCAGCAGCCAAGAACCAAGCTCTGGAAACACCATATATTTT. Amino acids: CASSQEPSSGNTIYF. The chain couples TRBV4-1 to TRBJ1-3; D is uncertain. The germline V gene encodes CDR1 MGHRA and CDR2 YSYEKL. Deletions cut 0 bases from V and 0 bases from J, with 6 bases between. The CDR3 loop spans 15 amino acids.

This clonotype was seen only a few times. The genes are TRBV29-1 and TRBJ2-1; TRBD2 agrees at 13 bases. The J segment lost 5 bases and the V segment lost 1 base, leaving 11 bases of the junction unmatched. CDR3 length: 18 residues. Germline V gene sequence: CDR1 SQVTM, CDR2 ANQGSEA. CDR3 DNA sequence: TGCAGCGTTGAAGGTCTTACTAGCGGGGGGGCCTACGACAATGAGCAGTTCTTC. As protein: CSVEGLTSGGAYDNEQFF.

The chain joins TRBV6-5 to TRBJ2-3, with TRBD2 identical over 7 bases. The V and J ends lost 10 bases and 2 bases, in that order; junction bases with no gene match: 15. The CDR3 runs 16 residues. The V gene's germline CDR1 is MNHEY and CDR2 SVGAGI. The CDR3 nucleotides read TGTGCCACTTCCCCCGCGGCGGGGGAGTTCACAGATACGCAGTATTTT. It specifies CATSPAAGEFTDTQYF.

This clonotype turned up a few times. The chain carries TRBV12-3 or TRBV12-4 and TRBJ1-4; unclear D gene. The CDR3 covers 14 residues. V was trimmed by 5 bases and J by 9 bases, leaving 16 bases between them. The chain's CDR3 is CASSTLGEVKKLFF. In DNA, the CDR3 is TGTGCCAGCAGTACCCTCGGGGAAGTGAAAAAACTGTTTTTT.

This clonotype is a singleton in its sample. The V gene is TRBV6-5, the J gene TRBJ1-1; D is possibly TRBD1 (6 bases). Germline V gene lookup returns CDR1 MNHEY and CDR2 SVGAGI. The CDR3 totals 17 residues. The germline V and J ends were trimmed by 0 bases and 0 bases, with 14 bases remaining between them. CDR3: CASSYSGGRSVNTEAFF. DNA for the CDR3: TGTGCCAGCAGTTACTCGGGGGGCAGATCAGTGAACACTGAAGCTTTCTTT.

This clonotype has ten or more counts. The gene calls are TRBV7-8 and TRBJ2-3, with no clear D. This CDR3 comprises 14 residues. Trimming stripped 5 bases from V and 2 bases from J, with 11 bases between. CDR1 and CDR2 (germline): SGHVS, FQNEAQ. The CDR3 DNA reads as TGTGCCAGCAGCCTAGACGTCCACACAGATACGCAGTATTTT. It yields the protein CASSLDVHTDTQYF.

The gene calls are TRBV2 and TRBJ2-3; D is perhaps TRBD2 (5 bases). This CDR3 contains 14 residues. V dropped 1 base and J dropped 8 bases, with 13 bases sitting between them. CDR1 and CDR2 from the germline V gene are SNHLY and FYNNEI. The DNA of the CDR3 is TGTGCCAGCAGTGAAGTTGCCAGCGGAGCTACGCAGTATTTT. The encoded protein is CASSEVASGATQYF.

This sequence joins TRBV28 and TRBJ2-1, with TRBD1 matching over 8 bases. The CDR3 is made up of 15 amino acids. V lost 3 bases to trimming and J lost 7 bases; unmatched junction nucleotides: 8. CDR1 MDHEN and CDR2 SYDVKM come from the germline V gene. The CDR3 protein is CASSFLGQDGNEQFF. The CDR3 region has the DNA TGTGCCAGCAGTTTCTTGGGACAGGATGGTAATGAGCAGTTCTTC.

This clonotype was found a few times. The rearrangement links TRBV27 to TRBJ2-1; TRBD2 might be the D (5 bases). The CDR3 is 13 amino acids. The ends were cut back, 6 bases at V and 8 bases at J, with 14 bases in the middle. Germline V lookup: CDR1 MNHEY, CDR2 SMNVEV (reference sequence). The CDR3: CASSQMGAYEQFF. The CDR3 DNA is TGTGCCAGCAGCCAAATGGGAGCTTATGAGCAGTTCTTC.

This sequence joins TRBV4-3 and TRBJ2-1; D perhaps matches TRBD2 (6 bases). Germline assignment: CDR1 LGHNA and CDR2 YSLEER. CDR3 size: 17 residues. The V gene lost 4 bases and the J gene lost 13 bases, with 29 bases spanning the gap. The CDR3 region is CASSPIGGGAPKETQFF. CDR3 sequence (DNA): TGCGCCAGCAGCCCTATTGGCGGAGGGGCCCCAAAAGAGACCCAGTTCTTC.

This clonotype was seen more than once but under ten times. The V call is TRBV9, the J call TRBJ2-7, with D possibly matching TRBD2 (5 bases). V was shortened by 0 bases and J by 0 bases, with 7 bases between the two germline ends. From germline, CDR1 is SGDLS and CDR2 YYNGEE. This CDR3 region has 14 residues. The CDR3, as DNA: TGTGCCAGCAGCGTAGAGGCGGGCTCCTACGAGCAGTACTTC. Amino acids: CASSVEAGSYEQYF.

This clonotype was found once. CDR3 residues: CAISTGTNQETQFF. Written as DNA, the CDR3 is TGTGCCATCAGTACAGGGACGAATCAAGAGACCCAGTTCTTC. The chain combines TRBV10-3 with TRBJ2-1, with TRBD1 as a possible D gene (6 bases). The V gene lost 5 bases and the J gene lost 13 bases, with 21 bases spanning the gap. CDR1 is ENHRY, CDR2 SYGVKD, per germline. CDR3 length: 14 amino acids.

This clonotype has just a few counts. The genes are TRBV20-1 and TRBJ2-1; D is possibly TRBD2 (6 bases). CDR3 length equals 13 residues. Germline V gene data show CDR1 as DFQATT and CDR2 as SNEGSKA (reference sequence). Deletions cut 6 bases from V and 7 bases from J, with 16 bases between. The CDR3 sequence: CSARLDAANEQFF. As DNA, the CDR3 is TGCAGTGCCAGACTAGACGCGGCAAATGAGCAGTTCTTC.

Only a few counts were recorded for this clonotype. This chain uses TRBV20-1 with TRBJ1-2; TRBD1 matches at 7 bases. Germline V lookup: CDR1 DFQATT, CDR2 SNEGSKA (reference sequence). This CDR3 spans 13 amino acids. V shed 6 bases, J shed 0 bases, and the junction held 4 bases outside the gene matches. The CDR3 loop reads CSAQDRTNYGYTF. CDR3 nucleotide sequence: TGCAGTGCACAGGACAGGACTAACTATGGCTACACCTTC.

This clonotype was picked up a small number of times. The J gene is TRBJ2-7, the V gene TRBV10-3; D unclear. This CDR3 is built from 15 residues. Between the trimmed V and J ends, which lost 0 bases and 4 bases, there was a span of 13 bases. Germline V gene sequence: CDR1 ENHRY, CDR2 SYGVKD. The DNA for the CDR3 is TGTGCCATCAGTGAGTCACGTTCCTGGAAGTACGAGCAGTACTTC. Amino acid sequence: CAISESRSWKYEQYF.

This clonotype was seen at least ten times. The chain couples TRBV29-1 to TRBJ2-5; 12 bases line up with TRBD1. The trim removed 4 bases at V and 5 bases at J, leaving 20 bases unmatched. The CDR3 has 19 amino acids. The germline gives CDR1 SQVTM, CDR2 ANQGSEA. The CDR3 region is CSVVLWGDRGLFGSETQYF. The CDR3 nucleotides are TGCAGCGTTGTCCTCTGGGGGGACAGGGGGCTCTTTGGGTCGGAGACCCAGTACTTC. The full variable domain, with the rest looked up from reference TRBV29-1 and TRBJ2-5, is SAVISQKPSRDICQRGTSLTIQCQVDSQVTMMFWYRQQPGQSLTLIATANQGSEATYESGFVIDKFPISRPNLTFSTLTVSNMSPEDSSIYLCSVVLWGDRGLFGSETQYFGPGTRLLVL.